This T cell receptor beta chain was sequenced during a study of T cells in Graves' hyperthyroidism and ophthalmopathy. Overall study findings and caveats: A 13 V-J model separated ophthalmopathy from stable hyperthyroidism. Most clonotypes expanded in thyroid above 0.001 were likewise present in blood.

The investigators amplified TCR beta CDR3 regions from RNA transcripts. The study used the HTBI primer set for a first-round RT-PCR of the TCR CDR3. One entry per CDR3 protein results from TCRdb running MiXCR on the multiplex PCR reads. The table shows around 760,000 distinct CDR3 sequences, with over 35% occurring only once. In its sample, this clonotype was seen many times. Its antigen is not known. Trimming took off 6 bases at V and 3 bases at J, with 12 bases between the two ends. This CDR3 spans 13 amino acids. CDR1 MDHEN and CDR2 SYDVKM come from the germline V gene. An absence of ophthalmopathy progression within 18 months meant stable Graves' hyperthyroidism. PBMCs were collected from an approximately 10 ml volume of fresh peripheral blood.

The chain links TRBV28 to TRBJ2-7; weak D call: TRBD2 (6 bases). The receptor was derived from a woman aged 40 to 55 with Graves' hyperthyroidism. The sequenced material came from blood. The CDR3 DNA follows: TGTGCCAGCAGCGGGACTTCCCTCTACGAGCAGTACTTC. It encodes CASSGTSLYEQYF.